This T cell receptor (beta chain) is from a study of CD8 T cells in Susac syndrome. Study-wide context: Among the sequenced Susac syndrome patients, over five had active disease while 8 or 9 were in remission.

V was pared by 0 bases and J by 3 bases, with 13 bases between. The CDR3 spans 16 residues. CDR1 is MNHEY, CDR2 SVGAGI, per germline. An amount of RNA that ranged from 0.5 to 1 ug was reverse transcribed with random hexamers. TCR beta CDR3 was amplified by immunoSEQ multiplex PCR. This amplification extended across 54 Vbeta and 13 Jbeta segments. TCRdb ran MiXCR on the immunoSEQ multiplex PCR reads and lists one entry per CDR3 protein. The sample gives 95,000 to 150,000 distinct CDR3 sequences, 96% of which show up once; less than 0.15% is in the top ten. The chain couples TRBV6-5 to TRBJ2-3; D tentatively fits TRBD1 or TRBD2 (6 bases each). The sequencing sample was made of CD4+ T cells from PBMCs. The TCR was taken from a human donor with Susac syndrome. In DNA form, the CDR3 reads TGTGCCAGCAGTTACTCGAGGGGGGCTAAGACAGATACGCAGTATTTT. This codes for CASSYSRGAKTDTQYF.